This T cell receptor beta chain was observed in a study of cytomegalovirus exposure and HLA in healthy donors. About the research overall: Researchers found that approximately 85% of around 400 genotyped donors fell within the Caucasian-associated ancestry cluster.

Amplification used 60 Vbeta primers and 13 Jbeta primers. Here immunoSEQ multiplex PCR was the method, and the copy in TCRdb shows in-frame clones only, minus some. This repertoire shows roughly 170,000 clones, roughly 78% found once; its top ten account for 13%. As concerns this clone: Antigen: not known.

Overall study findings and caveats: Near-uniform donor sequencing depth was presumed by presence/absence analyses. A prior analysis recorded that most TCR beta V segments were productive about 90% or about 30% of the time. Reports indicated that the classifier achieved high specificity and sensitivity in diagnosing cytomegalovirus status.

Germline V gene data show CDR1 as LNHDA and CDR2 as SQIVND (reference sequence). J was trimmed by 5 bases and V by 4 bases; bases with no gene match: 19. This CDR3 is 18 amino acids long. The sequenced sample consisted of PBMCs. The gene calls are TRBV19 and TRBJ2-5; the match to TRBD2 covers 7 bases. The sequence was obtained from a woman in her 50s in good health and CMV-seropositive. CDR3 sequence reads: CASSKQRGGLPKSETQYF. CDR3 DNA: TGTGCCAGTAGTAAGCAGCGGGGCGGCCTTCCAAAGAGCGAGACCCAGTACTTC.